A selection of T cell receptor beta chains follows, all from one sample in a study of identical twins. TCRdb re-analysed the 5' RACE reads in MiXCR, keeping a single row per CDR3 protein. The sample has some 100,000 distinct CDR3 sequences, 5.9% seen once. The sequencing input was memory T cells sorted from blood. These receptors were taken from a woman in her forties or fifties in good health. Each CDR3 is given with its conserved first and last residue. A D gene is named only where the DNA matches it firmly. The size field is filled for only some rows; it gives once, few, many or a size class.

j_call,d_call,v_call,clone_size,cdr3_aa,cdr3_nt
TRBJ2-2,TRBD1,TRBV6-1,many,CASSDPGGVRSNTGELFF,TGTGCCAGCAGTGATCCAGGGGGCGTGAGGTCGAACACCGGGGAGCTGTTTTTT
TRBJ2-2,-,TRBV4-1,-,CASSQEVSARTGELFF,TGCGCCAGCAGCCAAGAAGTGAGCGCCCGCACCGGGGAGCTGTTTTTT
TRBJ2-1,-,TRBV30,-,CAWRKSGGIDEQFF,TGTGCCTGGAGAAAATCTGGAGGGATAGATGAGCAGTTCTTC
TRBJ2-1,-,TRBV12-3/TRBV12-4,few,CASSFSGVGHEQFF,TGTGCCAGCAGTTTTTCGGGAGTGGGGCATGAGCAGTTCTTC
TRBJ1-2,-,TRBV19,many,CASSRYREGYTF,TGTGCCAGTAGCAGGTACAGGGAGGGTTACACCTTC
TRBJ2-2,TRBD1,TRBV27,few,CASSFSDRVRSGELFF,TGTGCCAGCAGTTTCTCGGACAGGGTCCGAAGCGGGGAGCTGTTTTTT
TRBJ2-2,-,TRBV5-1,many,CASSPVSLYTGELFF,TGCGCCAGCAGCCCGGTGAGCCTGTACACCGGGGAGCTGTTTTTT
TRBJ2-6,TRBD2,TRBV6-5,-,CASSLTGLAGAGGANVLTF,TGTGCCAGCAGTTTAACGGGACTAGCGGGAGCGGGCGGGGCCAACGTCCTGACTTTC
TRBJ2-3,-,TRBV3-1,many,CASSQQRDTQYF,TGTGCCAGCAGCCAACAGCGGGATACGCAGTATTTT
TRBJ1-1,-,TRBV29-1,few,CSGLTGIGTEAFF,TGCAGCGGCCTGACAGGAATAGGGACTGAAGCTTTCTTT
TRBJ2-3,-,TRBV6-1,few,CASRDSSTDTQYF,TGTGCCTCCAGAGACAGTAGCACAGATACGCAGTATTTT
TRBJ1-2,TRBD1,TRBV5-5,many,CASTGTANNYGYTF,TGTGCCAGCACCGGGACAGCAAATAACTATGGCTACACCTTC
TRBJ2-5,TRBD2,TRBV12-5,many,CASGFGRTQETQYF,TGTGCTAGTGGTTTCGGGAGGACCCAAGAGACCCAGTACTTC
TRBJ2-5,-,TRBV7-9,-,CASSLEGQETQYF,TGTGCCAGCAGCTTGGAGGGCCAGGAGACCCAGTACTTC
TRBJ2-1,-,TRBV3-1,many,CASSRVSGYNEQFF,TGTGCCAGCAGCCGAGTTAGCGGTTACAATGAGCAGTTCTTC
TRBJ2-1,TRBD2,TRBV6-1,many,CASSDGLAGGEQFF,TGTGCCAGCAGTGACGGACTAGCGGGAGGGGAGCAGTTCTTC
TRBJ2-5,-,TRBV24-1,once,CATSGGQMETQYF,TGTGCCACCAGTGGAGGACAGATGGAGACCCAGTACTTC
TRBJ2-5,-,TRBV5-1,many,CASSTETIGQETQYF,TGCGCCAGCAGCACTGAGACAATCGGGCAAGAGACCCAGTACTTC
TRBJ1-4,-,TRBV12-3/TRBV12-4,few,CASTRTDWNEKLFF,TGTGCCAGCACCCGGACAGACTGGAATGAAAAACTGTTTTTT
TRBJ1-5,TRBD1,TRBV19,-,CASTSGQGVWSNQPQHF,TGTGCCAGTACCTCGGGACAGGGTGTTTGGAGCAATCAGCCCCAGCATTTT
TRBJ2-3,-,TRBV7-2,-,CASSFQGTDTQYF,TGTGCCAGCAGCTTCCAGGGTACAGATACGCAGTATTTT
TRBJ2-4,-,TRBV5-1,few,CASSWEGAGAKNIQYF,TGCGCCAGCAGCTGGGAAGGGGCTGGGGCCAAAAACATTCAGTACTTC
TRBJ2-1,-,TRBV19,-,CASAERASSYNEQFF,TGTGCCAGTGCTGAGCGGGCCAGCTCCTACAATGAGCAGTTCTTC
TRBJ2-3,-,TRBV6-5,many,CASRETDTQYF,TGTGCCAGCCGGGAGACAGATACGCAGTATTTT
TRBJ1-1,-,TRBV14,few,CASRTDYGEAFF,TGTGCCAGCAGGACCGACTACGGTGAAGCTTTCTTT
TRBJ2-1,TRBD2,TRBV12-3/TRBV12-4,-,CASSIAGAPYNEQFF,TGTGCCAGCAGTATAGCGGGAGCCCCCTACAATGAGCAGTTCTTC
TRBJ1-1,-,TRBV5-1,many,CASSQAGHTEAFF,TGCGCCAGCAGCCAGGCGGGCCACACTGAAGCTTTCTTT
TRBJ2-7,TRBD2,TRBV7-2,once,CASRLAAGASYEQYF,TGTGCCAGCCGCCTCGCGGCGGGAGCTTCGTACGAGCAGTACTTC
TRBJ2-2,-,TRBV24-1,many,CATSDLVLEGTGELFF,TGTGCCACCAGTGATTTAGTGCTTGAGGGCACCGGGGAGCTGTTTTTT
TRBJ1-2,-,TRBV29-1,many,CSVEAEVAGGYTF,TGCAGCGTTGAAGCTGAGGTTGCGGGCGGCTACACCTTC
TRBJ2-3,-,TRBV19,-,CASSRPDFPTDTQYF,TGTGCCAGTAGTAGGCCAGACTTTCCCACAGATACGCAGTATTTT
TRBJ1-4,-,TRBV11-2,many,CASSLRQIEKLFF,TGTGCCAGCAGCTTAAGGCAGATTGAAAAACTGTTTTTT
TRBJ2-2,-,TRBV19,many,CASSKLVDTGELFF,TGTGCCAGTAGTAAGCTAGTCGACACCGGGGAGCTGTTTTTT
TRBJ2-1,-,TRBV28,-,CASVGAGEGNEQSF,TGTGCCAGCGTGGGGGCAGGGGAGGGCAATGAGCAGTCCTTC
TRBJ1-5,-,TRBV12-3/TRBV12-4,many,CASTKAGGQPQHF,TGTGCCAGCACGAAGGCTGGGGGTCAGCCCCAGCATTTT
TRBJ2-1,TRBD2,TRBV20-1,many,CSISGTYNEQFF,TGCAGTATTAGCGGGACCTACAATGAGCAGTTCTTC
TRBJ2-6,-,TRBV3-1,many,CASSQDRGLRSGANVLTF,TGTGCCAGCAGCCAAGATCGGGGTCTCCGCTCTGGGGCCAACGTCCTGACTTTC
TRBJ1-1,TRBD1,TRBV19,-,CASSIGQGLEAFF,TGTGCCAGTAGTATTGGACAGGGATTAGAAGCTTTCTTT
TRBJ2-3,-,TRBV15,many,CATSSRPALTDTQYF,TGTGCCACCAGCTCTCGTCCTGCTCTCACAGATACGCAGTATTTT
TRBJ2-3,-,TRBV7-2,many,CASSRTAATDTQYF,TGTGCCAGCAGCCGAACGGCCGCGACAGATACGCAGTATTTT
TRBJ2-2,-,TRBV11-3,-,CASSLGPANTGELFF,TGTGCCAGCAGCTTAGGGCCAGCGAACACCGGGGAGCTGTTTTTT
TRBJ2-7,TRBD2,TRBV6-1,many,CASSEASGSYEQYF,TGTGCCAGCAGTGAAGCTAGCGGGAGTTACGAGCAGTACTTC
TRBJ2-1,-,TRBV15,few,CATSRDTLGNYDNEQFF,TGTGCCACCAGCAGAGATACGCTCGGGAATTATGACAATGAGCAGTTCTTC
TRBJ1-3,TRBD1,TRBV5-1,many,CASSLGDRGPLSGNTIYF,TGCGCCAGCAGCTTGGGGGACAGGGGACCACTCTCTGGAAACACCATATATTTT
TRBJ2-3,-,TRBV9,many,CASSVGRSTDTQYF,TGTGCCAGCAGCGTCGGACGGAGCACAGATACGCAGTATTTT
TRBJ2-5,TRBD2,TRBV12-3/TRBV12-4,many,CASSPSGSEETQYF,TGTGCCAGCAGCCCTAGCGGGAGTGAAGAGACCCAGTACTTC
TRBJ1-1,-,TRBV5-1,many,CASSQGVGTEAFF,TGCGCCAGCAGCCAAGGGGTAGGCACTGAAGCTTTCTTT
TRBJ2-1,TRBD2,TRBV2,many,CATVAGGYNEQFF,TGTGCCACCGTAGCGGGAGGGTACAATGAGCAGTTCTTC
TRBJ1-5,-,TRBV20-1,few,CSARAGTSNQPQHF,TGCAGTGCCCGAGCCGGGACAAGTAATCAGCCCCAGCATTTT
TRBJ2-3,TRBD1,TRBV12-5,many,CASGWQQGVRTDTQYF,TGTGCTAGTGGTTGGCAACAGGGGGTTCGCACAGATACGCAGTATTTT
TRBJ2-1,-,TRBV7-7,many,CASSLSGAGGYNEQFF,TGTGCCAGCAGCCTTTCCGGCGCTGGGGGGTACAATGAGCAGTTCTTC
TRBJ2-4,-,TRBV30,many,CAWSSGPIAKNIQYF,TGTGCCTGGAGCTCGGGTCCTATAGCCAAAAACATTCAGTACTTC
TRBJ2-5,-,TRBV15,-,CATSRSPETQYF,TGTGCCACCAGCAGGTCCCCCGAGACCCAGTACTTC
TRBJ1-1,-,TRBV3-1,many,CASSLRAMNTEAFF,TGTGCCAGCAGCCTTAGGGCCATGAACACTGAAGCTTTCTTT
TRBJ1-1,-,TRBV6-5,-,CASRRGTEAFF,TGTGCCAGCAGGAGAGGAACTGAAGCTTTCTTT